Given below is one T cell receptor (beta chain) in context. Its antigen is not known. With the ViraFEST assay, the study expanded antigen-specific CD4+ T cells using viral peptide pools, then sequenced them. Researchers isolated CD4+ T cells once about eleven days of culture had elapsed. The study found no prior SARS-CoV-2 infection in the vaccine recipients, who tested negative for nucleocapsid antibodies. This specimen belongs to a study of vaccination effects on CD4 cells after COVID-19. On the study more broadly: All study participants received two doses of BNT162b2 or mRNA-1273 vaccine. Study conclusions and caveats: No early post-infection timepoints were available in the study, which also included few convalescent patients. Clonal contraction was marked in infection- and vaccine-induced clones late after vaccination.

Clones were sequenced by immunoSEQ multiplex PCR, and TCRdb holds only the in-frame ones, with some missing. Of about 54,000 clones in the sample, around 80% were seen once. This sequence was found in a human donor who received a COVID-19 vaccine. Source: CD4+ T cells from PBMCs cultured with HCoV-229E spike peptides, taken before COVID-19 vaccination.

CDR3 in DNA: TGTGCCAGCAGCCACCCCGGGACATCTAATGAAAAACTGTTTTTT. Its protein product is CASSHPGTSNEKLFF. The chain recombines TRBV14 with TRBJ1-4; perhaps TRBD1 as D (6 bases). The V gene's germline CDR1 is SGHDN and CDR2 FVKESK. Trimming left V 3 bases short and J 3 bases short, with 11 bases between. The CDR3 loop spans 15 amino acids.